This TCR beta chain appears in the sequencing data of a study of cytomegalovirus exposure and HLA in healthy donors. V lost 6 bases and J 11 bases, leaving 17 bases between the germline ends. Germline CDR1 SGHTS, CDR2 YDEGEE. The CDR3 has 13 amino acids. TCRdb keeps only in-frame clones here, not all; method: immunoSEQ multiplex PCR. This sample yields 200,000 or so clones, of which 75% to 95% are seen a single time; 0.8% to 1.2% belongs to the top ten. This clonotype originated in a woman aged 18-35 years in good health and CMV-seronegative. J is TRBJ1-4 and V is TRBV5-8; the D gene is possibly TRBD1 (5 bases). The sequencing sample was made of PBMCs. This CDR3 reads CASTPLQAPKLFF. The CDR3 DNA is TGTGCCAGCACCCCATTACAGGCTCCGAAACTGTTTTTT.